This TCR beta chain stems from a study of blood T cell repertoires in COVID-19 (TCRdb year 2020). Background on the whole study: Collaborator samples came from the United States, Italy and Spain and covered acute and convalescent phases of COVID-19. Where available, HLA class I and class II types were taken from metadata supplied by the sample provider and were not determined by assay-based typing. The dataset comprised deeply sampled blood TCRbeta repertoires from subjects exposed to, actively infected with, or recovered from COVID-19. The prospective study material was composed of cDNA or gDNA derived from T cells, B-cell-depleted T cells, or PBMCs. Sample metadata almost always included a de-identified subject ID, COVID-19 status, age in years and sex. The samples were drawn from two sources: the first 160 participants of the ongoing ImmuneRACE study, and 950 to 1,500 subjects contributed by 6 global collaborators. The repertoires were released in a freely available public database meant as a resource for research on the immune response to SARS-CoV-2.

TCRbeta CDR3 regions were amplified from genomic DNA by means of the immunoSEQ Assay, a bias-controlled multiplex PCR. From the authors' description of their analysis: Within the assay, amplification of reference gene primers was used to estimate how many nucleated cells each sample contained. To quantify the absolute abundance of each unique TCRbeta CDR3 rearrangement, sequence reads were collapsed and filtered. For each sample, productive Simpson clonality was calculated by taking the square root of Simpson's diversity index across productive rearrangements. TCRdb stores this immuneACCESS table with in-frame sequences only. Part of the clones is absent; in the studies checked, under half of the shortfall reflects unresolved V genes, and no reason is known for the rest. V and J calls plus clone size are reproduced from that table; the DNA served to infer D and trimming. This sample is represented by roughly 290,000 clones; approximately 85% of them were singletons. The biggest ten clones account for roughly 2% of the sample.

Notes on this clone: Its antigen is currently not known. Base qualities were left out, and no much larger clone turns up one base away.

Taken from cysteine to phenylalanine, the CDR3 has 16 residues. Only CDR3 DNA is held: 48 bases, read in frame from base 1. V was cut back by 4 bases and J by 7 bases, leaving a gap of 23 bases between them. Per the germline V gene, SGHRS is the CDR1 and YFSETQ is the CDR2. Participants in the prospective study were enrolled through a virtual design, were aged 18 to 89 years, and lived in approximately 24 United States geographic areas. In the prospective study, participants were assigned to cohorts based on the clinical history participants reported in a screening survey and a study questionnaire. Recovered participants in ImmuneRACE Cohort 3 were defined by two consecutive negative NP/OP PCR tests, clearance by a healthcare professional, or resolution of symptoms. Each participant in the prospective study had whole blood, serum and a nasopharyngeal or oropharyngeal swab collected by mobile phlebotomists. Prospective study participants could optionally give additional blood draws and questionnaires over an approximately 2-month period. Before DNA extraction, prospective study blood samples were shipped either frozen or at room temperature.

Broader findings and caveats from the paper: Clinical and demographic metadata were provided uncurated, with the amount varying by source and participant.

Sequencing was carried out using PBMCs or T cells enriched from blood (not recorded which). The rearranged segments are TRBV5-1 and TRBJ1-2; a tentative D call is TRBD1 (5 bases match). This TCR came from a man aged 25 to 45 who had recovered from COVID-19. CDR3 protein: CASSLGQGLFRFGYTF. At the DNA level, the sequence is TGCGCCAGCAGCCTGGGTCAGGGACTTTTCAGGTTTGGCTACACCTTC.